Shown below are 11 T cell receptor beta chains from a single sample sequenced in a study of T cells after yellow fever vaccination. In TCRdb, the 5' RACE reads were re-called with MiXCR into one record per CDR3 protein. The data contain about 300,000 distinct CDR3 sequences, less than 9.5% of them seen just once; the ten biggest clones take up around 3.5%. The sequencing here drew on CD4+ T cells sorted from PBMCs, taken 5 days after the yellow fever booster vaccination. The receptors shown here come from a man younger than 35 who received the YFV17D yellow fever vaccine.

This clonotype was found a few times. The V gene is TRBV6-2 or TRBV6-3, the J gene TRBJ1-2; a possible D gene is TRBD1 (6 bases). The CDR3 covers 13 residues. Germline values: CDR1 MNHEY, CDR2 SVGEGT. V shed 8 bases and J shed 4 bases, with 14 bases lying between them. The CDR3 loop reads CASARGRGYGYTF. The CDR3 DNA reads TGTGCCAGCGCCCGAGGCAGGGGCTATGGCTACACCTTC.

This clonotype was observed at least ten times. This rearrangement joins TRBV5-1 to TRBJ2-3; D remains ambiguous. The germline V gene has CDR1 SGHRS and CDR2 YFSETQ. V lost 0 bases, J lost 4 bases, and 21 bases lay in between. CDR3 size: 18 residues. Here the CDR3 DNA reads TGCGCCAGCAGCTTGGCCGCGCTTCCCCGGGCCATGCCAGATACGCAGTATTTT. This gives the protein CASSLAALPRAMPDTQYF.

This clonotype has more than one count but fewer than ten. The chain has TRBV11-2 and TRBJ2-7; 7 bases fit TRBD2. Germline values: CDR1 SGHAT, CDR2 FQNNGV. J lost 2 bases, V lost 2 bases, and 6 bases had no gene match. The CDR3 spans 15 residues. The chain's CDR3 is CASSLRAGSPYEQYF. The CDR3 DNA follows: TGTGCCAGCAGCTTAAGAGCGGGGAGTCCCTACGAGCAGTACTTC.

This clonotype turned up a few times. The chain has TRBV4-3 and TRBJ1-1; D might be TRBD1 (5 bases). This CDR3 has 15 residues. CDR1 is LGHNA and CDR2 is YSLEER in the germline V gene. The V end was cut by 2 bases, the J end by 1 base, with 11 bases between. The CDR3 nucleotides read TGCGCCAGCAGCCAACAGGGATTAGGGAACACTGAAGCTTTCTTT. Its protein is CASSQQGLGNTEAFF.

The chain links TRBV6-5 to TRBJ2-3, with 7 bases identical to TRBD1. Looked up from germline, CDR1 is MNHEY and CDR2 is SVGAGI. This CDR3 has 16 amino acids. V shed 4 bases, J shed 3 bases, and the junction held 10 bases outside the gene matches. In DNA, the CDR3 is TGTGCCAGCAGTTGGATTCCGGGACAGAGTACAGATACGCAGTATTTT. This encodes CASSWIPGQSTDTQYF.

This clonotype has only a few counts. The V and J genes are TRBV7-3 and TRBJ1-6; TRBD1 matches 10 bases. Trimming cost V 3 bases and J 9 bases; bases outside gene matches: 2. This CDR3 is built from 14 residues. Looked up from germline, CDR1 is SGHTA and CDR2 is FQGTGA. The CDR3 region has the DNA TGTGCCAGCAGCTTGGACAGGGGGACTTCACCCCTCCACTTT. It yields the protein CASSLDRGTSPLHF.

This clonotype appeared many times. This rearrangement joins TRBV6-2 or TRBV6-3 to TRBJ2-3; no clear D gene. In germline, CDR1 is MNHEY, CDR2 SVGEGT. The CDR3 extends over 15 amino acids. Trimming removed 0 bases at V and 6 bases at J, with 13 bases between. This CDR3 reads CASSYSAALGDTQYF. In DNA, the CDR3 is TGTGCCAGCAGTTACTCGGCGGCTTTGGGTGATACGCAGTATTTT.

The table lists this clonotype with many counts. This chain links TRBV9 with TRBJ1-2; D call uncertain. This CDR3 contains 15 residues. Trimming took off 4 bases at V and 0 bases at J, with 13 bases between the two ends. Per germline, CDR1 SGDLS and CDR2 YYNGEE. As DNA, the CDR3 is TGTGCCAGCAGCCCCCGTCCAGGATCTAACTATGGCTACACCTTC. It codes for CASSPRPGSNYGYTF.

This clonotype showed up many times. In DNA, the CDR3 is TGTGCCAGCTCACCACCGGGCGGGTTTAGCACAGATACGCAGTATTTT. Translated: CASSPPGGFSTDTQYF. The chain links TRBV18 to TRBJ2-3, with a tentative D call TRBD2 (5 bases). The germline gives CDR1 KGHSH, CDR2 LQKENI. The CDR3 is made up of 16 amino acids. V gave up 0 bases and J gave up 0 bases, with 10 bases separating them.

This clonotype was observed a handful of times. The CDR3 is CASSLQGENIQYF. The CDR3, as DNA: TGCGCCAGCAGCTTGCAGGGGGAAAACATTCAGTACTTC. V and J are TRBV5-1 and TRBJ2-4, with 7 bases lining up with TRBD1. After removal of 1 base from V and 5 bases from J, the junction contained 0 bases not matched to a gene. CDR3 size: 13 residues. The germline CDR1 and CDR2 sequences are SGHRS and YFSETQ.

This clonotype was seen more than once but under ten times. The rearrangement links TRBV18 to TRBJ2-7; D remains unclear. The CDR3 spans 13 residues. Per the germline V gene, CDR1 is KGHSH and CDR2 is LQKENI. The V end was cut by 4 bases, the J end by 7 bases, with 14 bases between. CDR3 region: CASSHGPPKEQYV. CDR3 nucleotides: TGTGCCAGCTCACACGGGCCACCGAAAGAGCAGTACGTC.